Listed below are T cell receptor beta chains from one sample, sequenced in a study of cytomegalovirus exposure and HLA in healthy donors. Profiling relied on immunoSEQ multiplex PCR, and the TCRdb table lists in-frame clones only, not all of them. The repertoire holds about 150,000 clones, with almost 85% as singletons. The sample was PBMCs. The receptors here all came from a girl between 5 and 17 years old in good health and CMV-seropositive. Both conserved end residues are part of each CDR3. D genes are given only for firm matches. Clone size appears in some rows only: once, few, many, or a class for an expanded clone.

.,TRBD1,TRBV29-1,TRBJ1-6,TGCAGCGTTGAAGGTACCAGGACAGGGGGCTCCCAGGGATCCTATAATTCACCCCTCCACTTT,CSVEGTRTGGSQGSYNSPLHF
.,.,TRBV5-1,TRBJ2-3,TGCGCCAGCAGCTATTCTCGGCGGACAGATACGCAGTATTTT,CASSYSRRTDTQYF
.,TRBD1,TRBV7-7,TRBJ2-7,TGTGCTAGCAGCTTAGACAGGGGTAACTACGAGCAGTACTTC,CASSLDRGNYEQYF
.,.,TRBV10-3,TRBJ1-4,TGTGCCATCAGTGAGTCGAGAGGACAGCTGTTTTTT,CAISESRGQLFF
few,TRBD1,TRBV7-3,TRBJ2-7,TGTGCCAGCAGCTTAACCGGGACAGGGGACGAGCAGTACTTC,CASSLTGTGDEQYF
.,.,TRBV2,TRBJ1-2,TGTGCCAGCAACACAGCCTATGGCTACACCTTC,CASNTAYGYTF
.,TRBD2,TRBV6-4,TRBJ2-1,TGTGCCAGCAGTGAGACTAGCGGGAGCCACAATGAGCAGTTCTTC,CASSETSGSHNEQFF
.,.,TRBV9,TRBJ1-1,TGTGCCAGCAGCCCCTCGACAACAGGGAATACTGAAGCTTTCTTT,CASSPSTTGNTEAFF
.,TRBD1,TRBV6-1,TRBJ1-3,TGTGCCAGCAGTCAAGGACAGGACCGAAACACCATATATTTT,CASSQGQDRNTIYF
once,TRBD2,TRBV5-3,TRBJ2-1,TGTGCCAGCCAAAAGCGGGGGGGTTACAATGAGCAGTTCTTC,CASQKRGGYNEQFF
.,TRBD1,TRBV5-1,TRBJ1-1,TGCGCCAGCAGCTTACCGGGACAGGGAGTGGGGACTGAAGCTTTCTTT,CASSLPGQGVGTEAFF
.,.,TRBV5-1,TRBJ2-2,TGCGCCAGCAGCTTGGAGGGGCCGAGCGGGGAGCTGTTTTTT,CASSLEGPSGELFF
.,.,TRBV5-1,TRBJ2-7,TGCGCCAGCAGCCCCTCCAACCCACGAGTCCACGAGCAGTACTTC,CASSPSNPRVHEQYF
.,.,TRBV6-5,TRBJ1-2,TGTGCCAGCATCGAGGACAGTCGTCAAAGACGAGGCTACACCTTC,CASIEDSRQRRGYTF
.,.,TRBV29-1,TRBJ1-2,TGCAGCGTTGAGAGGGATGGCAGGGGAAACTATGGCTACACCTTC,CSVERDGRGNYGYTF
.,TRBD1,TRBV30,TRBJ1-1,TGTGCCTGGAGTGCCGGGACAGGAGGATTTGAGGTGAACACTGAAGCTTTCTTT,CAWSAGTGGFEVNTEAFF
.,TRBD1,TRBV28,TRBJ2-6,TGTGCCAGCAGTTGGTCGTACAGGGGCTACTCTGGGGCCAACGGCCTGACTTTC,CASSWSYRGYSGANGLTF
.,TRBD1,TRBV29-1,TRBJ2-7,TGCAGCGTTGAGAGTTGTGGGGACAGGGAGCACGAGCAGTACTTC,CSVESCGDREHEQYF
.,.,TRBV27,TRBJ1-1,TGTGCCAGCGGGCCACTATTCGGGGGGGGTGTTGGTGGGGACACTGAAGCTTTCTTT,CASGPLFGGGVGGDTEAFF
.,.,TRBV29-1,TRBJ1-2,TGCAGCGTTGAAGATCGTGGGCAGGGTCTAGGCTATGGCTACACCTTC,CSVEDRGQGLGYGYTF
.,.,TRBV5-5,TRBJ1-3,TGTGCCAGCAGCTTGTATTCGGACAGTGGAAACACCATATATTTT,CASSLYSDSGNTIYF
.,.,TRBV5-1,TRBJ1-1,TGCGCCAGCAGCTTGGCAGGGATGAACACTGAAGCTTTCTTT,CASSLAGMNTEAFF
.,TRBD1,TRBV12-5,TRBJ1-2,TGTGCTAGTGGTTTGGATCAGGGGGCGCCTGCTAATGGCTACACCTTC,CASGLDQGAPANGYTF
.,.,TRBV5-1,TRBJ1-6,TGCGCCAGCAGCTCCATAGGGGATTCACCCCTCCACTTT,CASSSIGDSPLHF
.,.,TRBV5-1,TRBJ1-4,TGCGCCAGCAGCTCCGCTGGAGGGGCGGGTTGGGAAAAACTGTTTTTT,CASSSAGGAGWEKLFF
.,.,TRBV14,TRBJ1-4,TGTGCCAGCAGCCAAGATATCCGGGAGCCGGCTAATGAAAAACTGTTTTTT,CASSQDIREPANEKLFF
.,.,TRBV6-1,TRBJ2-2,TGTGCCAGCAGTGCCGGGATCACCGGGGAGCTGTTTTTT,CASSAGITGELFF
.,.,TRBV5-5,TRBJ1-2,TGTGCCAGCAGCTTGGTCGATGCAGGGGCCTATGGCTACACCTTC,CASSLVDAGAYGYTF